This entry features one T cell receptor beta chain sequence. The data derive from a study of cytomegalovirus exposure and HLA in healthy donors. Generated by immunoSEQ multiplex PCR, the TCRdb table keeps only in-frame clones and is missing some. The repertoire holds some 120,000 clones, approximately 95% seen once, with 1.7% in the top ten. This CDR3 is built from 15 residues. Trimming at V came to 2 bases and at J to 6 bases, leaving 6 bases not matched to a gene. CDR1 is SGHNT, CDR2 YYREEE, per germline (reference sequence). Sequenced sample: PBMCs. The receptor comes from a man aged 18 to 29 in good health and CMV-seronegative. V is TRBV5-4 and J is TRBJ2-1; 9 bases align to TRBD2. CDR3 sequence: CASSFQLAGANEQFF. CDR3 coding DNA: TGTGCCAGCAGCTTCCAGTTAGCGGGAGCCAATGAGCAGTTCTTC.